This entry describes one TCR beta chain. This record belongs to a study of T-cell reconstitution after alpha-beta-depleted transplantation in children. As it was prepared, the TCRbeta library received unique molecular identifiers. MiXCR, run by TCRdb on the PCR reads, gives a single entry per CDR3 protein. The repertoire holds approximately 210,000 distinct CDR3 sequences, just over 14% seen once, with approximately 13% in the top ten. The sample here was PBMCs from the stem cell graft donor, taken from the stem cell graft. The clonotype was recovered from a human donor who donated a stem cell graft to a child with acute lymphoblastic leukemia.

The CDR3 region has the DNA TGCAGTGCTAGAGATCACAGGGTGATCAGCACAGATACGCAGTATTTT. Protein sequence: CSARDHRVISTDTQYF. The chain employs TRBV20-1 and TRBJ2-3; maybe TRBD1 (6 bases). V lost 0 bases and J 0 bases, leaving 13 bases between the germline ends. This CDR3 spans 16 amino acids. Looked up from germline, CDR1 is DFQATT and CDR2 is SNEGSKA (reference sequence).